The 24 T cell receptor beta chains reported below all come from one sample, sequenced in a study of blood T cell repertoires in COVID-19. Data came from immunoSEQ multiplex PCR; TCRdb stores just in-frame clones and leaves some out. The top ten hold over 7.5% of the sample, which has fewer than 200,000 clones, about 85% seen once. Sequenced input: peripheral blood. These receptors all stem from a woman aged 80 or older with acute or convalescent COVID-19.

About this clone: The sample has other DNA sequences that encode this CDR3 too. This rearrangement joins TRBV5-4 to TRBJ1-2, with TRBD1 matching over 8 bases. The junction had 1 base not matched to a gene; V was cut back by 1 base and J by 2 bases. In germline, CDR1 is SGHNT, CDR2 YYREEE (reference sequence). CDR3 size: 14 residues. The CDR3 reads CASSLQGANYGYTF. In DNA form, the CDR3 reads TGTGCCAGCAGCTTGCAGGGGGCCAACTATGGCTACACCTTC.

V usage is TRBV5-4 and J usage is TRBJ2-1; 9 bases agree with TRBD1. The CDR3 runs 14 residues. J was trimmed by 9 bases and V by 6 bases; bases with no gene match: 10. CDR1 is SGHNT and CDR2 is YYREEE in the germline V gene (reference sequence). As DNA, the CDR3 is TGTGCCAGCACCCCGAGGGACAGGGCTGGTGAGCAGTTCTTC. Protein sequence: CASTPRDRAGEQFF.

The chain has TRBV4-3 and TRBJ2-3, with a tentative D call TRBD2 (6 bases). The CDR3 loop spans 16 amino acids. Germline CDR1 reads LGHNA; CDR2 reads YSLEER. The V end lost 4 bases, the J end lost 1 base, and 15 bases lay between the germline ends. The CDR3 loop is CASSRRVAERTDTQYF. CDR3 nucleotide sequence: TGCGCCAGCAGCCGCCGGGTAGCGGAGCGCACAGATACGCAGTATTTT.

This rearrangement joins TRBV9 to TRBJ1-2, with 7 bases fitting TRBD1. J gave up 2 bases and V 3 bases, and 13 bases lay outside the gene matches. CDR1 SGDLS and CDR2 YYNGEE come from the germline V gene. The CDR3 has 17 amino acids. The CDR3 spells CASSASTGTAVNYGYTF. CDR3 in DNA: TGTGCCAGCAGCGCATCCACCGGGACAGCTGTAAACTATGGCTACACCTTC.

The chain recombines TRBV28 with TRBJ2-4; 9 positions agree with TRBD1. The CDR3 length is 15 residues. CDR1 is MDHEN and CDR2 is SYDVKM in the germline V gene. Losses at the gene ends were 8 bases for V and 0 bases for J; bases not matched to a gene: 5. CDR3 residues: CASGTGPLAKNIQYF. DNA for the CDR3: TGTGCCAGCGGGACAGGGCCCCTAGCCAAAAACATTCAGTACTTC.

This chain uses TRBV18 with TRBJ2-7, with a tentative D call TRBD2 (7 bases). From germline, CDR1 is KGHSH and CDR2 LQKENI. The germline V and J ends were trimmed by 3 bases and 0 bases, with 12 bases remaining between them. CDR3 length equals 15 residues. CDR3 DNA: TGTGCCAGCTCACCGAGGGGGACTACCTCCTACGAGCAGTACTTC. This sequence encodes CASSPRGTTSYEQYF. The full variable domain, with the rest looked up from reference TRBV18 and TRBJ2-7, is NAGVMQNPRHLVRRRGQEARLRCSPMKGHSHVYWYRQLPEEGLKFMVYLQKENIIDESGMPKERFSAEFPKEGPSILRIQQVVRGDSAAYFCASSPRGTTSYEQYFGPGTRLTVT.

This clone showed up just once. V usage is TRBV7-2 and J usage is TRBJ1-1, with D perhaps TRBD1 (5 bases). This CDR3 is 16 amino acids long. V dropped 5 bases and J dropped 0 bases, with 16 bases sitting between them. The germline V gene encodes CDR1 SGHTA and CDR2 FQGNSA. DNA for the CDR3: TGTGCCAGCAGCCTCAGACGACCAGGGCTGAACACTGAAGCTTTCTTT. Residues: CASSLRRPGLNTEAFF.

This chain joins TRBV10-3 and TRBJ2-1, with D tentatively TRBD2 (5 bases). CDR1 and CDR2 from the germline V gene are ENHRY and SYGVKD. The CDR3 is 16 residues long. V gave up 2 bases and J gave up 0 bases, with 11 bases separating them. The CDR3 protein is CAISENRGSSYNEQFF. CDR3 DNA sequence: TGTGCCATCAGTGAGAATCGGGGAAGCTCCTACAATGAGCAGTTCTTC.

The chain links TRBV29-1 to TRBJ1-1; D is unclear. The germline V gene has CDR1 SQVTM and CDR2 ANQGSEA. The V and J ends lost 0 bases and 1 base respectively, with 9 bases between them. The CDR3 has 14 residues. CDR3 sequence (DNA): TGCAGCGTTGAAGATAAACGGGGGAACACTGAAGCTTTCTTT. As protein: CSVEDKRGNTEAFF.

This chain connects TRBV6-6 to TRBJ2-4, with 14 bases matching TRBD2. This CDR3 comprises 13 residues. With 6 bases clipped from V and 16 bases from J, the junction kept 8 bases outside the gene matches. Germline CDR1 is MNHNY and CDR2 is SVGAGI (reference sequence). CDR3 sequence reads: CASREGLAGVSYF. DNA for the CDR3: TGTGCCAGCAGGGAGGGACTAGCGGGGGTTTCCTACTTC.

The rearrangement uses TRBV3-1 (or the pseudogene TRBV3-2) and TRBJ2-5; tentative D call: TRBD2 (6 bases). CDR3 length equals 16 residues. Germline V gives CDR1 LGHDT, CDR2 YNNKEL (reference sequence). Deletions cut 2 bases from V and 2 bases from J, with 15 bases between. The DNA for the CDR3 is TGTGCCAGCAGCCAAAACGCGGGACCGACGCAAGAGACCCAGTACTTC. Translation: CASSQNAGPTQETQYF.

This chain joins TRBV4-3 and TRBJ1-4; 9 positions agree with TRBD1. The CDR3 contains 15 residues. V lost 3 bases and J lost 3; bases outside the gene matches: 2. CDR1 and CDR2 from the germline V gene are LGHNA and YSLEER. The DNA for the CDR3 is TGCGCCAGCAGCCAGACAGGGGGTTCTAATGAAAAACTGTTTTTT. Translation: CASSQTGGSNEKLFF.

This chain joins TRBV27 and TRBJ1-1; 7 bases map to TRBD1. V lost 6 bases and J lost 2; bases outside the gene matches: 3. This CDR3 has 13 amino acids. The germline gives CDR1 MNHEY, CDR2 SMNVEV (reference sequence). CDR3 sequence: CASRRTGNTEAFF. The CDR3 nucleotides read TGTGCCAGCAGACGGACAGGAAACACTGAAGCTTTCTTT.

The chain's CDR3 is CASSFLGGGNQPQHF. CDR3 DNA: TGTGCCAGCAGCTTTCTAGGGGGCGGGAATCAGCCCCAGCATTTT. The chain has TRBV7-2 and TRBJ1-5; 7 bases map to TRBD1. The CDR3 spans 15 residues. CDR1 is SGHTA, CDR2 FQGNSA, per germline. V dropped 3 bases and J dropped 4; count of bases not matched to a gene: 6.

The genes are TRBV29-1 and TRBJ1-1, with TRBD1 as a possible D gene (5 bases). The CDR3 length is 14 residues. Germline CDR1 SQVTM, CDR2 ANQGSEA. The V and J ends lost 4 bases and 6 bases respectively, with 18 bases between them. CDR3 protein: CSVVRDTAGPEAFF. In nucleotides, the CDR3 is TGCAGCGTTGTCAGGGATACAGCCGGGCCTGAAGCTTTCTTT. The full variable domain, its missing parts supplied by reference TRBV29-1 and TRBJ1-1, is SAVISQKPSRDICQRGTSLTIQCQVDSQVTMMFWYRQQPGQSLTLIATANQGSEATYESGFVIDKFPISRPNLTFSTLTVSNMSPEDSSIYLCSVVRDTAGPEAFFGQGTRLTVV.

The chain has TRBV6-5 and TRBJ2-7; a weak D match, TRBD2 (5 bases). Per germline, CDR1 MNHEY and CDR2 SVGAGI. CDR3 length equals 13 residues. V shed 6 bases and J shed 4 bases, with 13 bases lying between them. CDR3 amino acids: CASSLPGVYEQYF. The CDR3 bases are TGTGCCAGCAGCCTCCCCGGGGTATACGAGCAGTACTTC.

The CDR3 spells CASSEWGPDTEAFF. The DNA for the CDR3 is TGTGCCAGCAGTGAATGGGGGCCAGACACTGAAGCTTTCTTT. The genes are TRBV2 and TRBJ1-1; tentative D call: TRBD1 (6 bases). The V gene's germline CDR1 is SNHLY and CDR2 FYNNEI. CDR3 length: 14 amino acids. Deletions cut 2 bases from V and 3 bases from J, with 10 bases between. Variable domain in full (rest from reference TRBV2 and TRBJ1-1): EPEVTQTPSHQVTQMGQEVILRCVPISNHLYFYWYRQILGQKVEFLVSFYNNEISEKSEIFDDQFSVERPDGSNFTLKIRSTKLEDSAMYFCASSEWGPDTEAFFGQGTRLTVV.

The chain has TRBV19 and TRBJ1-2; tentatively, D is TRBD1 (5 bases). The V gene's germline CDR1 is LNHDA and CDR2 SQIVND (reference sequence). The V end was cut by 10 bases, the J end by 4 bases, with 13 bases between. There are 12 residues in the CDR3. The chain's CDR3 is CAMSDSTYGYTF. CDR3 in DNA: TGTGCCATGAGCGACAGTACCTATGGCTACACCTTC.

J is TRBJ1-2 and V is TRBV7-9; D unresolved. The CDR3 runs 13 residues. Germline V gene sequence: CDR1 SEHNR, CDR2 FQNEAQ (reference sequence). Trimming cost V 0 bases and J 6 bases, with 8 bases left between them. CDR3 loop: CASSLAPGHGYTF. CDR3 coding DNA: TGTGCCAGCAGCTTAGCGCCGGGTCATGGCTACACCTTC.

J is TRBJ1-3 and V is TRBV6-6; 7 positions agree with TRBD1. CDR3 length: 16 amino acids. Unmatched junction bases numbered 5, after V lost 0 bases and J lost 3 bases. Germline V gene data show CDR1 as MNHNY and CDR2 as SVGAGI (reference sequence). As DNA, the CDR3 is TGTGCCAGCAGTTACTCTCCAGGGGGTGATGGAAACACCATATATTTT. Translated: CASSYSPGGDGNTIYF.

This clone was found a few times. The J gene is TRBJ2-3, the V gene TRBV3-1 (or the pseudogene TRBV3-2), with a weak D call TRBD2 (6 bases). The CDR3 sequence is 15 residues long. V was clipped by 5 bases and J by 2 bases, with 14 bases between them. The germline V gene encodes CDR1 LGHDT and CDR2 YNNKEL (reference sequence). CDR3: CASSGGTGFTDTQYF. DNA for the CDR3: TGTGCCAGCAGCGGGGGGACCGGTTTCACAGATACGCAGTATTTT.

The chain employs TRBV3-1 (or the pseudogene TRBV3-2) and TRBJ1-5; 8 bases map to TRBD1. The CDR3 runs to 16 residues. In germline, CDR1 is LGHDT, CDR2 YNNKEL (reference sequence). V dropped 4 bases and J dropped 6; count of bases not matched to a gene: 11. DNA for the CDR3: TGTGCCAGCAGCCCCCATCAGGGGGCGTTGGGTCAGCCCCAGCATTTT. Encoded protein: CASSPHQGALGQPQHF.

The table lists this clone with a few counts. J is TRBJ2-7 and V is TRBV6-4; 9 bases are shared with TRBD1. Unmatched junction bases numbered 10, after V lost 7 bases and J lost 3 bases. CDR3 length equals 15 residues. CDR1 is MRHNA, CDR2 SNTAGT, per germline. The CDR3 is CASTEGTGLLYEQYF. The CDR3 nucleotides are TGTGCCAGCACCGAGGGGACAGGGTTACTCTACGAGCAGTACTTC.

The rearrangement links TRBV19 to TRBJ2-2; 9 nucleotides agree with TRBD1. The J segment lost 1 base and the V segment lost 7 bases, leaving 4 bases of the junction unmatched. This CDR3 has 15 amino acids. From germline, CDR1 is LNHDA and CDR2 SQIVND (reference sequence). The CDR3 DNA sequence: TGTGCCAGTAAGAGGGGACAGGGGAACACCGGGGAGCTGTTTTTT. This encodes CASKRGQGNTGELFF. Filled out from reference TRBV19 and TRBJ2-2, the complete variable domain reads DGGITQSPKYLFRKEGQNVTLSCEQNLNHDAMYWYRQDPGQGLRLIYYSQIVNDFQKGDIAEGYSVSREKKESFPLTVTSAQKNPTAFYLCASKRGQGNTGELFFGEGSRLTVL.